Shown below are 31 T cell receptor beta chains from a single sample sequenced in a study of blood T cell repertoires in COVID-19. Sequencing was performed with immunoSEQ multiplex PCR; in TCRdb, only in-frame clones are kept and a portion is missing. In the table there are 250,000 to 300,000 clones, 70% to 90% of which are singletons. The sample consisted of peripheral blood. The receptors derive from a woman aged 45-65 years with COVID-19, enrolled during active disease.

The chain is built from TRBV5-5 and TRBJ2-2; D is undetermined. The CDR3 has 13 amino acids. Trimming took off 0 bases at V and 4 bases at J, with 4 bases between the two ends. Germline CDR1 is SGHKS and CDR2 is YYEKEE (reference sequence). In nucleotides, the CDR3 is TGTGCCAGCAGCTTGGCCCTCACCGGGGAGCTGTTTTTT. Encoded protein: CASSLALTGELFF.

The gene calls are TRBV19 and TRBJ1-2; 12 bases are a match to TRBD1. CDR3 length: 15 residues. Germline lookup yields CDR1 LNHDA and CDR2 SQIVND (reference sequence). Trimming at V came to 5 bases and at J to 5 bases, leaving 6 bases not matched to a gene. The CDR3 nucleotides are TGTGCCAGTAGTCCAGGGACAGGGGGCGTATATGGCTACACCTTC. It specifies CASSPGTGGVYGYTF.

Comment on this clone: The sample contains more than one DNA sequence encoding this CDR3. V gene TRBV19 combines with J gene TRBJ2-1, with 10 bases identical to TRBD2. The CDR3 spans 15 residues. From germline, CDR1 is LNHDA and CDR2 SQIVND (reference sequence). V gave up 6 bases and J gave up 3 bases; unmatched junction bases: 5. The CDR3 bases are TGTGCCAGTAGCTCCGGGACTAGCGTCTACAATGAGCAGTTCTTC. It is translated as CASSSGTSVYNEQFF.

The V and J genes are TRBV4-1 and TRBJ1-1, with no clear D. This CDR3 is 15 amino acids long. The V and J ends lost 3 bases and 2 bases respectively, with 13 bases between them. Germline assignment: CDR1 MGHRA and CDR2 YSYEKL. DNA for the CDR3: TGCGCCAGCAGCCATTACCCCGGGAGTAACACTGAAGCTTTCTTT. Its translation: CASSHYPGSNTEAFF.

The chain has TRBV5-1 and TRBJ2-2; no clear D. Germline V CDR1 and CDR2: SGHRS, YFSETQ. The CDR3 covers 14 residues. The V and J ends lost 0 bases and 6 bases respectively, with 9 bases between them. The DNA for the CDR3 is TGCGCCAGCAGCTTGGGCGGCGCAGCCGGGGAGCTGTTTTTT. This translates into CASSLGGAAGELFF.

The gene calls are TRBV3-1 (or the pseudogene TRBV3-2) and TRBJ2-7; 7 bases fit TRBD2. The CDR3 spans 15 residues. CDR1 is LGHDT and CDR2 is YNNKEL in the germline V gene (reference sequence). Trimming cost V 3 bases and J 3 bases; bases outside gene matches: 8. DNA for the CDR3: TGTGCCAGCAGCCATTTCAGCGGGACCAACTACGAGCAGTACTTC. Amino acid sequence: CASSHFSGTNYEQYF.

The genes are TRBV5-4 and TRBJ1-1, with TRBD1 matching over 10 bases. The CDR3 runs to 16 residues. The germline V gene encodes CDR1 SGHNT and CDR2 YYREEE (reference sequence). Germline trimming cut 4 bases from V and 5 bases from J; bases unmatched to any gene: 11. CDR3 residues: CASSPGTGAKGTEAFF. CDR3 bases: TGTGCCAGCAGCCCGGGGACAGGGGCGAAAGGGACTGAAGCTTTCTTT.

V usage is TRBV29-1 and J usage is TRBJ1-2; D not resolved. The germline V gene encodes CDR1 SQVTM and CDR2 ANQGSEA. CDR3 length: 13 residues. Trimming removed 0 bases at V and 5 bases at J, with 10 bases between. The CDR3 region is CSVEDLAEYGYTF. The CDR3 nucleotides are TGCAGCGTTGAAGATCTGGCGGAGTATGGCTACACCTTC.

The genes are TRBV5-1 and TRBJ2-7, with 10 bases lining up with TRBD2. In germline, CDR1 is SGHRS, CDR2 YFSETQ. The junction had 19 bases not matched to a gene; V was cut back by 1 base and J by 6 bases. The CDR3 contains 19 residues. For the CDR3, the DNA is TGCGCCAGCAGCTTGCCGTCGGAGACACTAGCGGGAAGGATAGGCGAGCAGTACTTC. This codes for CASSLPSETLAGRIGEQYF. The full variable domain, its missing parts supplied by reference TRBV5-1 and TRBJ2-7, is KAGVTQTPRYLIKTRGQQVTLSCSPISGHRSVSWYQQTPGQGLQFLFEYFSETQRNKGNFPGRFSGRQFSNSRSEMNVSTLELGDSALYLCASSLPSETLAGRIGEQYFGPGTRLTVT.

The chain is built from TRBV30 and TRBJ1-1; 10 nucleotides agree with TRBD1. The V segment lost 2 bases and the J segment 4 bases; nucleotides outside the gene matches: 4. From germline, CDR1 is GTSNPN and CDR2 SVGIG (reference sequence). This CDR3 is built from 14 residues. The CDR3 DNA follows: TGTGCCTGGAGTAGGGACAGGGGTAGCACTGAAGCTTTCTTT. This codes for CAWSRDRGSTEAFF.

This clone appeared once. This chain joins TRBV11-2 and TRBJ2-3; D is possibly TRBD1 (5 bases). The ends were cut back, 2 bases at V and 4 bases at J, with 7 bases in the middle. The CDR3 extends over 13 amino acids. Germline V gene sequence: CDR1 SGHAT, CDR2 FQNNGV. This CDR3 is CASSLPGSDTQYF. CDR3 coding DNA: TGTGCCAGCAGCTTACCAGGGTCAGATACGCAGTATTTT.

The chain has TRBV7-2 and TRBJ2-1; 8 bases match TRBD1. CDR3 length: 15 amino acids. In germline, CDR1 is SGHTA, CDR2 FQGNSA. With V trimmed by 5 bases and J by 2 bases, 5 bases remained unmatched. The CDR3 region is CASSERDRPYNEQFF. Written as DNA, the CDR3 is TGTGCCAGCAGCGAGAGGGACAGGCCCTACAATGAGCAGTTCTTC.

The J gene is TRBJ1-5, the V gene TRBV7-2, with D possibly TRBD1 on 6 matching bases. Trimming pared 6 bases from V and 4 bases from J, leaving 16 bases between. The CDR3 has 15 amino acids. Germline lookup yields CDR1 SGHTA and CDR2 FQGNSA. DNA for the CDR3: TGTGCCAGCAGTCCGGACGCAGGACAGAATCAGCCCCAGCATTTT. This translates into CASSPDAGQNQPQHF. The full variable domain, completed using reference TRBV7-2 and TRBJ1-5, is GAGVSQSPSNKVTEKGKDVELRCDPISGHTALYWYRQSLGQGLEFLIYFQGNSAPDKSGLPSDRFSAERTGGSVSTLTIQRTQQEDSAVYLCASSPDAGQNQPQHFGDGTRLSIL.

The chain has TRBV27 and TRBJ2-3; perhaps TRBD2 as D (6 bases). V lost 6 bases, J lost 12 bases, and 16 bases lay in between. The germline CDR1 and CDR2 sequences are MNHEY and SMNVEV (reference sequence). There are 12 residues in the CDR3. DNA of the CDR3: TGTGCCAGCAGCTCCCCCGGGACTGATCAGTATTTT. Protein sequence: CASSSPGTDQYF.

CDR3: CASSSGGIGDTQYF. CDR3 DNA sequence: TGTGCCAGCTCGTCGGGGGGAATAGGGGATACGCAGTATTTT. This chain links TRBV18 with TRBJ2-3; 7 bases fit TRBD2. V lost 6 bases and J lost 6; bases outside the gene matches: 9. The CDR3 has 14 residues. Germline V CDR1 and CDR2: KGHSH, LQKENI.

The rearrangement uses TRBV24-1 and TRBJ2-1, with 11 bases matching TRBD1. V lost 9 bases and J lost 9; bases outside the gene matches: 15. The CDR3 totals 16 residues. Germline V gene lookup returns CDR1 KGHDR and CDR2 SFDVKD. The CDR3 DNA follows: TGTGCCACCCTTCGATCGGACAGGGGGCCGGATCGTGAGCAGTTCTTC. Its protein is CATLRSDRGPDREQFF.

The chain uses TRBV7-9 and TRBJ2-3; weak D call: TRBD2 (6 bases). This CDR3 has 15 amino acids. Between the trimmed V and J ends, which lost 1 base and 5 bases, there was a span of 13 bases. Germline V gives CDR1 SEHNR, CDR2 FQNEAQ (reference sequence). The CDR3 reads CASSLDGRVGDTQYF. CDR3 nucleotide sequence: TGTGCCAGCAGCTTAGACGGGAGAGTGGGAGATACGCAGTATTTT.

This chain connects TRBV13 to TRBJ1-2; no definite D call. The germline V gene has CDR1 PRHDT and CDR2 FYEKMQ (reference sequence). The CDR3 is made up of 15 amino acids. The V end lost 0 bases, the J end lost 0 bases, and 8 bases lay between the germline ends. This chain's CDR3 is CASSLGDGANYGYTF. DNA of the CDR3: TGTGCCAGCAGCTTAGGCGACGGAGCTAACTATGGCTACACCTTC. Supplemented by reference TRBV13 and TRBJ1-2, the full variable domain reads AAGVIQSPRHLIKEKRETATLKCYPIPRHDTVYWYQQGPGQDPQFLISFYEKMQSDKGSIPDRFSAQQFSDYHSELNMSSLELGDSALYFCASSLGDGANYGYTFGSGTRLTVV.

The table lists this clone with a count of one. The genes are TRBV4-1 and TRBJ2-5; TRBD2 aligns across 8 bases. V lost 0 bases and J lost 5; bases outside the gene matches: 11. Germline CDR1 and CDR2: MGHRA and YSYEKL. The CDR3 is 17 residues long. Here the CDR3 DNA reads TGCGCCAGCAGCCAAGATGTGCCGGGACTAGTATATGAGACCCAGTACTTC. This encodes CASSQDVPGLVYETQYF.

The gene calls are TRBV6-9 and TRBJ2-1, with TRBD2 as a possible D gene (6 bases). This CDR3 is 15 amino acids long. The V gene's germline CDR1 is MNHGY and CDR2 SVAAGI. V lost 6 bases, J lost 8 bases, and 20 bases lay in between. The CDR3 loop reads CASRKLDGSSDEQFF. In DNA form, the CDR3 reads TGTGCCAGCAGGAAACTAGACGGATCTAGCGATGAGCAGTTCTTC.

The chain employs TRBV11-3 and TRBJ1-1; D gene uncertain. Deletions cut 5 bases from V and 7 bases from J, with 20 bases between. CDR1 and CDR2 (germline): SGHNT, YENEEA. The CDR3 spans 15 residues. The DNA of the CDR3 is TGTGCCAGCAGCCCTCGGACCTTCCGGGGAGGTGAAGCTTTCTTT. This gives the protein CASSPRTFRGGEAFF. The full variable domain, in which reference TRBV11-3 and TRBJ1-1 provide the parts outside the CDR3, is EAGVVQSPRYKIIEKKQPVAFWCNPISGHNTLYWYLQNLGQGPELLIRYENEEAVDDSQLPKDRFSAERLKGVDSTLKIQPAELGDSAVYLCASSPRTFRGGEAFFGQGTRLTVV.

The rearrangement joins TRBV6-6 to TRBJ1-6; 8 positions agree with TRBD1. This CDR3 has 14 amino acids. The germline gives CDR1 MNHNY, CDR2 SVGAGI (reference sequence). The V gene end was trimmed by 5 bases and the J gene end by 9 bases; junction bases not matched to a gene: 6. The CDR3 is CASSVDRGISPLHF. The CDR3 region has the DNA TGTGCCAGCAGTGTCGACAGGGGAATTTCACCCCTCCACTTT.

The V and J genes are TRBV30 and TRBJ2-7, with TRBD2 as a possible D gene (6 bases). Germline-derived CDR1 and CDR2 are GTSNPN and SVGIG (reference sequence). The V gene lost 4 bases and the J gene lost 2 bases, with 15 bases spanning the gap. This CDR3 has 14 residues. The CDR3 sequence is CAWTSRTTAYEQYF. CDR3 DNA sequence: TGTGCCTGGACCTCAAGGACTACTGCCTACGAGCAGTACTTC.

About this clone: In the same sample, other DNA sequences code for this CDR3. The chain employs TRBV12-3 or TRBV12-4 and TRBJ2-7; no clear D gene. The CDR3 has 12 amino acids. Trimming cost V 1 base and J 4 bases, with 5 bases left between them. The CDR3 DNA reads TGTGCCAGCAGTTTAGGACTGTACGAGCAGTACTTC. It is translated as CASSLGLYEQYF.

The J gene is TRBJ2-1, the V gene TRBV24-1, with D uncertain. The CDR3 runs to 13 residues. Germline-derived CDR1 and CDR2 are KGHDR and SFDVKD. Trimming left V 3 bases short and J 8 bases short, with 10 bases between. The CDR3 reads CATSDGKGDEQFF. As DNA, the CDR3 is TGTGCCACCAGTGATGGCAAAGGAGATGAGCAGTTCTTC.

The chain is built from TRBV29-1 and TRBJ2-3; 7 bases map to TRBD2. CDR3 length equals 15 residues. The V and J ends lost 4 bases and 4 bases, in that order; junction bases with no gene match: 11. Germline V gene data show CDR1 as SQVTM and CDR2 as ANQGSEA. CDR3 amino acids: CSVVEVRGYADTQYF. The CDR3 bases are TGCAGCGTTGTTGAAGTGCGGGGGTACGCAGATACGCAGTATTTT.

This chain uses TRBV4-3 with TRBJ2-2, with 7 bases fitting TRBD2. The germline gives CDR1 LGHNA, CDR2 YSLEER. V lost 0 bases, J lost 6 bases, and 7 bases stayed unmatched. CDR3 length: 16 amino acids. CDR3 protein: CASSQDLRGLPGELFF. DNA for the CDR3: TGCGCCAGCAGCCAAGATTTGCGGGGACTACCCGGGGAGCTGTTTTTT.

This chain connects TRBV6-6 to TRBJ2-1; 11 positions agree with TRBD2. The J segment lost 6 bases and the V segment lost 5 bases, leaving 6 bases of the junction unmatched. Germline lookup yields CDR1 MNHNY and CDR2 SVGAGI (reference sequence). CDR3 length: 15 amino acids. The CDR3 DNA is TGTGCCAGCAGTCAGACTAGCGGGAAGTTCAATGAGCAGTTCTTC. Its protein product is CASSQTSGKFNEQFF.

The chain is built from TRBV5-1 and TRBJ2-7, with D maybe TRBD2 (5 bases). The CDR3 spans 13 residues. Per germline, CDR1 SGHRS and CDR2 YFSETQ. V was shortened by 4 bases and J by 3 bases, with 11 bases between the two germline ends. The CDR3, as DNA: TGCGCCAGCAGCGGACCGGGAAACTACGAGCAGTACTTC. It specifies CASSGPGNYEQYF.

The chain carries TRBV7-2 and TRBJ1-4; 8 positions agree with TRBD1. Germline assignment: CDR1 SGHTA and CDR2 FQGNSA. This CDR3 region has 15 residues. V was clipped by 5 bases and J by 7 bases; unmatched bases: 9. DNA of the CDR3: TGTGCCAGCAGCCCACAAGGGACAGGAGGTGAAAAACTGTTTTTT. Amino acids: CASSPQGTGGEKLFF.

The CDR3 protein is CASSPGTSGGTGELFF. CDR3 DNA: TGTGCCAGCAGCCCCGGGACTAGCGGGGGAACCGGGGAGCTGTTTTTT. J is TRBJ2-2 and V is TRBV7-9; 14 positions agree with TRBD2. The germline V gene encodes CDR1 SEHNR and CDR2 FQNEAQ (reference sequence). The ends lost 5 bases at V and 5 bases at J; junction bases unmatched: 4. The CDR3 totals 16 residues.